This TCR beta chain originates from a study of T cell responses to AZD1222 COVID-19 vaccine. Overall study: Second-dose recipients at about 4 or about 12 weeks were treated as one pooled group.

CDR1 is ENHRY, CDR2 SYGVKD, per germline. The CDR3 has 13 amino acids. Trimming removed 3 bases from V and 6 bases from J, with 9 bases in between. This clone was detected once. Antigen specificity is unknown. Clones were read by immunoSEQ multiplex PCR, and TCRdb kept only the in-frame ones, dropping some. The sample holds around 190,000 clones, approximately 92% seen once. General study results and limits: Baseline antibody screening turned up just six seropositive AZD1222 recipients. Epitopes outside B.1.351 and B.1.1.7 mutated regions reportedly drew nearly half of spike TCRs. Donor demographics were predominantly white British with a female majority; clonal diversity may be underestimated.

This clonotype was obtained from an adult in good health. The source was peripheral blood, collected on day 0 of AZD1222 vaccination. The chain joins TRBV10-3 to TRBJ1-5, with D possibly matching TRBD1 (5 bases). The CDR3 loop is CAISEQVLQPQHF. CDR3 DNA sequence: TGTGCCATCAGTGAACAGGTCCTTCAGCCCCAGCATTTT.